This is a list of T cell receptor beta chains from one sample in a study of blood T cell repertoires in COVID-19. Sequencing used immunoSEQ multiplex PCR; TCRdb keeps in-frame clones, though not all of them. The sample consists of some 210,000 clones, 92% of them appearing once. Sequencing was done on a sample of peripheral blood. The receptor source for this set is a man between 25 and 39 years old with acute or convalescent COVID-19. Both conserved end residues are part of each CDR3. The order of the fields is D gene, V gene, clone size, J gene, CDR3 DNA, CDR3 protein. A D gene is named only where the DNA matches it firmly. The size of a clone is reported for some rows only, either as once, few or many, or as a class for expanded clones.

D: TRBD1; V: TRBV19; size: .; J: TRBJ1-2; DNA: TGTGCCAGTAGCCCGACAGGGACCTATGGCTACACCTTC; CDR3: CASSPTGTYGYTF
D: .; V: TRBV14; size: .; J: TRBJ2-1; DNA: TGTGCCAGCAGCCAAGCTTTCAGCGGAAAGCAGTTCTTC; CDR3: CASSQAFSGKQFF
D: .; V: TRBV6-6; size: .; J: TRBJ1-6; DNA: TGTGCCAGCAGTTACCTCGGAGCAGGGGTGGATTCACCCCTCCACTTT; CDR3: CASSYLGAGVDSPLHF
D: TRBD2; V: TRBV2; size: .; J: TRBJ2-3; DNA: TGTGCCAGCAGTGAACTAACTAGCGGAGGTTATTCTAGCACAGATACGCAGTATTTT; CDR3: CASSELTSGGYSSTDTQYF
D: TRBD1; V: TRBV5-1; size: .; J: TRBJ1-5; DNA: TGCGCCAGCAGCTCCGGACAGGGCGAAAATCAGCCCCAGCATTTT; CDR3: CASSSGQGENQPQHF
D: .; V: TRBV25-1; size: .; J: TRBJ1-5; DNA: TGTGCCAGCACTCCCAGGGCGGGGCAGCCCCAGCATTTT; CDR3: CASTPRAGQPQHF
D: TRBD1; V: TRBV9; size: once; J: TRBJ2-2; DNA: TGTGCCAGCAGCGTAGATAGGACAGGGGCCGGGGAGCTGTTTTTT; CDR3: CASSVDRTGAGELFF
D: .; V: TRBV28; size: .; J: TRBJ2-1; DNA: TGTGCCAGCAGACCTCGACTAGTTATGAGCCAGCAGTTCTTC; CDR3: CASRPRLVMSQQFF
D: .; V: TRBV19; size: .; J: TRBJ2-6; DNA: TGTGCCAGTAGTAGGGGCGGCAGGGGCTGGGAATCTGGGGCCAACGTCCTGACTTTC; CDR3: CASSRGGRGWESGANVLTF
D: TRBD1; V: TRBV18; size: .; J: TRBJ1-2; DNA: TGTGCCAGCTCCACCGGAGGACAGGGGGCGAGTGGCTACACCTTC; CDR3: CASSTGGQGASGYTF
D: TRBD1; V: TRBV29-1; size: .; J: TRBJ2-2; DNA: TGCAGCGCCGCAAGGGACAGGAACACCGGGGAGCTGTTTTTT; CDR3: CSAARDRNTGELFF
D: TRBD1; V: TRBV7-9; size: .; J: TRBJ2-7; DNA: TGTGCCAGCAGCTGGGGACAGGGCTACAACGAGCAGTACTTC; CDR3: CASSWGQGYNEQYF
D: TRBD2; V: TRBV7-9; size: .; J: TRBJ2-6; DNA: TGTGCCAGCAGTTTCGGGGGGGCCGGGGCCAACGTCCTGACTTTC; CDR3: CASSFGGAGANVLTF
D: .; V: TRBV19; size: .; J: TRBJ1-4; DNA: TGTGCCAGTAGTATAGGGACAGTCAATGAAAAACTGTTTTTT; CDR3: CASSIGTVNEKLFF
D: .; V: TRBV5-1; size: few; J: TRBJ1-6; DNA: TGCGCCAGCAGCTTGGGAGGTTCTACCTATAATTCACCCCTCCACTTT; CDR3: CASSLGGSTYNSPLHF
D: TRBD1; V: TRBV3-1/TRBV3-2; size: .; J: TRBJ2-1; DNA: TGTGCCAGCAGCCCAGGCATCCCGGGACAGCCCAATGAGCAGTTCTTC; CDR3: CASSPGIPGQPNEQFF
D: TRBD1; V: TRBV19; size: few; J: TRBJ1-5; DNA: TGTGCCAGTAGTATCCGGCGAGGGGGCGGGCAGCCCCAGCATTTT; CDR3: CASSIRRGGGQPQHF
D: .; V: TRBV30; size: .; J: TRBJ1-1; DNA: TGTGCCTGGAGTGTCCTAAAAGCTTTCTTT; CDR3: CAWSVLKAFF
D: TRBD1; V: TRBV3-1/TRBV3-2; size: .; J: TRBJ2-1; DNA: TGTGCCAGCAGCGCAGGGACAGGGCAATACAATGAGCAGTTCTTC; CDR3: CASSAGTGQYNEQFF
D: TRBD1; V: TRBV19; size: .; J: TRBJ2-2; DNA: TGTGCCAGTAGTATTGTCGGGACAGGGAGGACCGGGGAGCTGTTTTTT; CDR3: CASSIVGTGRTGELFF
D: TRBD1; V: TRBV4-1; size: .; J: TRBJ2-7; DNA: TGCGCCAGCAGCCAAGGCTGGGGGACAGCCTACGAGCAGTACTTC; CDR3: CASSQGWGTAYEQYF
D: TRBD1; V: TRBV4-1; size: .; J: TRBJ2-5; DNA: TGCGCCAGCAGCAAAGATGGGGCAGGGGGAGAGACCCAGTACTTC; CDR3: CASSKDGAGGETQYF
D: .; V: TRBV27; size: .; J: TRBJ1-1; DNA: TGTGCCAGCAGTGATACAGGGCGGGCTTTCTTT; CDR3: CASSDTGRAFF
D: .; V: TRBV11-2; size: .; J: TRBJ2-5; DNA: TGTGCCAGCAGCCACCGGACTCGGGGCCAAGAGACCCAGTACTTC; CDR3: CASSHRTRGQETQYF
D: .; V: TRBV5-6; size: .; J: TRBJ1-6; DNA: TGTGCCAGCAGCTACCTAACAGGCAATAATTCACCCCTCCACTTT; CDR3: CASSYLTGNNSPLHF
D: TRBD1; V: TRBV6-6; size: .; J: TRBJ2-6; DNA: TGTGCCAGCAGTGGACAGGGGTCTGGGGCCAACGTCCTGACTTTC; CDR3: CASSGQGSGANVLTF
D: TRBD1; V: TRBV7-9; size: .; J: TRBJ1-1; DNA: TGTGCCAGCAGCTCCGGGACAGCGAACACTGAAGCTTTCTTT; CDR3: CASSSGTANTEAFF
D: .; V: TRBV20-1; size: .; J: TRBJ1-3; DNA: TGCAGTGCTAGTGGGGCGAACCGAAACACCATATATTTT; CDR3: CSASGANRNTIYF